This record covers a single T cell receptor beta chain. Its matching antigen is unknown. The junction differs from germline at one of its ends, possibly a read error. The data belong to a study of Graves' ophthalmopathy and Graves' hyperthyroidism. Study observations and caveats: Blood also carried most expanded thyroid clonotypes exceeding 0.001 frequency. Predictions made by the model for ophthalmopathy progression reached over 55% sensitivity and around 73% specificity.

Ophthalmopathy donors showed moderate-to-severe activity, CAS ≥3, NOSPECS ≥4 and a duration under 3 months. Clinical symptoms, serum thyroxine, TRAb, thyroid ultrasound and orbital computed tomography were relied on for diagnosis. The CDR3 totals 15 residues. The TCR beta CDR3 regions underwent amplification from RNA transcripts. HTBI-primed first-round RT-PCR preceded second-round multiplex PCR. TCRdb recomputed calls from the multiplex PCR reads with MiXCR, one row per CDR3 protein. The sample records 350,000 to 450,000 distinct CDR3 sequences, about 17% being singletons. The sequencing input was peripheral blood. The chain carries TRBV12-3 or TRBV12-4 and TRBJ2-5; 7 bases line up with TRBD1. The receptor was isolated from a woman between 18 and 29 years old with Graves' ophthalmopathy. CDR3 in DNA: TGTGCCAGCAGTTTAGGACAGGGCCATCATGAGACCCCGTACTTC. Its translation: CASSLGQGHHETPYF.